Listed here is a single T cell receptor (beta chain). This clonotype has more than one count but fewer than ten. This clone's antigen is unknown. Base qualities are missing; no much larger clone stands one base away. Patients with uncontrolled infections, other autoimmune diseases, pregnancy or lactation were excluded. Diagnoses relied on clinical symptoms, serum thyroxine and TRAb, thyroid ultrasound and orbital computed tomography. Trizol reagent was used to extract total RNA, and RNA quality was then checked on an Agilent 2100 Bioanalyzer. The sample is drawn from a study of T cells in Graves' hyperthyroidism and ophthalmopathy (dated by TCRdb to about 2019). Turning to the overall study: A discovery cohort of about a hundred patients, fewer than 50 with Graves' ophthalmopathy and approximately 57 with stable Graves' hyperthyroidism, was used to find distinguishing TCR V-J signatures. In roughly six Graves' hyperthyroidism patients, the study also compared T-cell repertoires from thyroid tissue with T-cell repertoires from blood. Whether ophthalmopathy could be predicted prospectively was tested in an independent validation cohort made up of under 20 hyperthyroidism patients plus 17 patients who later progressed to ophthalmopathy. Following sampling, methimazole starting at 30 mg daily was given to hyperthyroidism patients, and high-dose intravenous methylprednisolone was given to ophthalmopathy patients. The 90 to 100 discovery patients were randomly divided into training and test sets at a 7:3 ratio. According to the paper, TCR Vbeta CDR3 sequencing was carried out on approximately 140 peripheral blood samples, which came from fewer than 50 ophthalmopathy, under 80 hyperthyroidism and 17 progressor patients. Study-wide findings and limitations: In validation, the model predicted progression to ophthalmopathy with 55% to 71% sensitivity and approximately 74% specificity, a median of about 6 months before onset. No statistical method was used to set the sample size in advance, and investigators knew the group allocation. Most expanded thyroid clonotypes (frequency above 0.001) were also detected in blood, a finding suggesting that blood repertoires may reflect thyroid immune responses. In cross-validation, a model built on a 13 V-J signature told ophthalmopathy apart from stable hyperthyroidism with 85% to 90% sensitivity and around 83% specificity, and in testing the same model reached 80%/75%.

TCR beta CDR3 regions were amplified from RNA transcripts. The first round of RT-PCR for the TCR CDR3 was performed with the HTBI primer set and the Qiagen OneStep RT-PCR kit. The libraries were constructed in a second round of multiplex PCR and then size-selected and purified. Libraries were sequenced paired-end with 100 bp reads on an Illumina HiSeq2000. Per the authors' processing: Raw data were processed with SOAPnuke, discarding reads with adapters, uncalled bases, mean Phred below 15, or no exact constant-primer or identifier match. COPE v1.2.5 was used to merge the high-quality paired reads, and each unique nucleotide sequence was defined as a clonotype. Clonotypes were aligned to IMGT TRBV, TRBD and TRBJ reference segments using MiTCR v1.1. Only V-J combinations with frequency above 0.0001, covering about 99% of repertoires, were analysed. A TCS score was defined as the ratio of F50 (clonal expansion) to E x V (chaos), with BLOSUM62-based TCRdist applied between CDR3 peptides within each V-J. Welch's t-statistics and random forest reduced roughly 540 V-J features to around 14, which were used in a naive Bayes classifier (R e1071). The Morisita-Horn index was used to measure how similar the thyroid and blood repertoires were. In TCRdb, the public reads were trimmed at Q25 with fastp and aligned with MiXCR, with productive beta chains retained. Rows with one shared CDR3 protein collapse into an entry with the most common genes and DNA. The V and J calls shown here were made by TCRdb, not taken from the authors' results. In this sample the table shows approximately 640,000 distinct CDR3 sequences, approximately 42% of which occur a single time. The ten largest account for roughly 7.2% of the sample.

The germline V gene (reference sequence) yields DFQATT for CDR1 and SNEGSKA for CDR2. V is shortened by 3 bases, J by 8 bases, and the region joining them spans 16 bases. The CDR3 sequence holds 14 residues, the cysteine and phenylalanine included. Here the CDR3 DNA is all that survives: 42 bases in frame from base 1. This sequence was found in an adult man with Graves' disease, either hyperthyroidism or ophthalmopathy (not recorded which). Sequencing was carried out using peripheral blood or thyroid tissue (not recorded which). The chain is assembled from TRBV20-1 and TRBJ1-4; the D gene remains uncertain. In nucleotides, the sequence is TGCAGTGCTAGTAAGCTCGACGGCGGGGAAAAACTGTTTTTT. Its translation is CSASKLDGGEKLFF.